A single T cell receptor (beta chain) is shown here with its context. Its antigen specificity is not known. Per-base quality was not reported, and no clone a single base away is much larger than it. This entry belongs to a study of blood T cell repertoires in COVID-19 (TCRdb year 2020). Turning to the overall study: The collaborator samples originated in the United States, Italy and Spain and spanned the acute and convalescent phases of COVID-19. HLA class I and class II types, where available, came from metadata supplied by the sample provider rather than from assay-based typing. The repertoires were released in a freely available public database intended as a resource for research on the immune response to SARS-CoV-2. Samples came from the ongoing ImmuneRACE study (first 160 participants) plus 1,254 subjects from 6 global collaborators. Nearly every sample came with metadata listing a de-identified subject ID, COVID-19 status, age in years and sex. The dataset comprised deeply sampled blood TCRbeta repertoires from subjects exposed to, actively infected with, or recovered from COVID-19. The material from the prospective study consisted of cDNA or gDNA derived from T cells, B-cell-depleted T cells, or PBMCs. What the authors observed across the whole study: How much clinical and demographic metadata was included differed by source and by participant, and the metadata was provided uncurated.

TCRbeta CDR3 regions were amplified from genomic DNA by means of the immunoSEQ Assay, a bias-controlled multiplex PCR. Processing in the source paper ran as follows. The number of nucleated cells in each sample was estimated from the amplification of reference gene primers within the assay. To quantify the absolute abundance of each unique TCRbeta CDR3 rearrangement, sequence reads were collapsed and filtered. For each sample, productive Simpson clonality was calculated as the square root of Simpson's diversity index over productive rearrangements. The table was pulled from immuneACCESS by TCRdb, which kept in-frame rearrangements only. Such tables lose some clones; where checked, under half of the loss comes from unresolved V genes, and the rest has no known cause. The D gene and trimming were derived from the DNA, and the V and J assignments and clone size from that table. Present in this sample are 150,000 to 200,000 clones, about 88% of which were seen just once. Clones ranked in the top ten supply 15% to 20% of the sample.

According to the germline V gene, CDR1 reads WSHSY and CDR2 reads SAAADI. The CDR3 measures 13 amino acids from cysteine to phenylalanine. Kept here is only the CDR3 DNA, which spans 39 bases and is read in frame from base 1. The junction shows trimming of 3 bases on V and 4 bases on J, plus 9 bases between the germline ends. Whole blood was collected in K2EDTA tubes by collaborating institutions according to the institutions' own protocols. Collaborator samples were shipped for TCRbeta analysis as frozen whole blood, isolated PBMCs, or DNA extracted from either sample type. The receptor was isolated from a man aged 55 to 69 with active or convalescent COVID-19. The sequenced material came from peripheral blood. The chain is encoded by TRBV10-2 joined to TRBJ2-5; TRBD1 is possibly the D segment (6 matching bases). The CDR3 is CASSEGGGETQYF. The DNA sequence is TGCGCCAGCAGTGAAGGGGGTGGAGAGACCCAGTACTTC.